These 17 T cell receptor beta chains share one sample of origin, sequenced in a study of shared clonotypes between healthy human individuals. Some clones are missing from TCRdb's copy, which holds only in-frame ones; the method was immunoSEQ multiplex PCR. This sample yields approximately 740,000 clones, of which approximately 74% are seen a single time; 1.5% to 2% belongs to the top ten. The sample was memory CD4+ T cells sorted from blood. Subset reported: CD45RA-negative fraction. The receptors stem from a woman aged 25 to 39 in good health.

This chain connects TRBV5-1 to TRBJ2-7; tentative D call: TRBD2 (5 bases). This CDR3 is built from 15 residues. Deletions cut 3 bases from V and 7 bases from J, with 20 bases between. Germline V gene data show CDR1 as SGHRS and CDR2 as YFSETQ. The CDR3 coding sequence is TGCGCCAGCAGCTCCAATGAAGAGAACCGGGGTGAGCAGTACTTC. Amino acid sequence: CASSSNEENRGEQYF.

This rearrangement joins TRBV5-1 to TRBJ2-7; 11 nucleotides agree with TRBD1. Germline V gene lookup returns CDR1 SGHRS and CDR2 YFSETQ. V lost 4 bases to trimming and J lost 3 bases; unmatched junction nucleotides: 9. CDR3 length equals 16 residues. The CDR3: CASSLRDRGIDYEQYF. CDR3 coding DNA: TGCGCCAGCAGCCTTAGGGACAGGGGGATAGACTACGAGCAGTACTTC.

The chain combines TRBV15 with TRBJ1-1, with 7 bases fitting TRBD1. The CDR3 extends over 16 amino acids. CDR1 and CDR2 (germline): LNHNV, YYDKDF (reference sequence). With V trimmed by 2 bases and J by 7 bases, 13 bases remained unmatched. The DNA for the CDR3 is TGTGCCACCAGCAGAAACAGGGGCACCTTTGGCCTTGAAGCTTTCTTT. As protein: CATSRNRGTFGLEAFF.

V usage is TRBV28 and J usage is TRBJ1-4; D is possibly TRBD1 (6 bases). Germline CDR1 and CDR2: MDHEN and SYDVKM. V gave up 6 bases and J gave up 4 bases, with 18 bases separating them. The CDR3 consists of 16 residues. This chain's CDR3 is CASSGTPLRVNEKLFF. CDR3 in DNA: TGTGCCAGCAGCGGGACACCCCTTCGGGTTAATGAAAAACTGTTTTTT.

CDR3 DNA sequence: TGTGCCAGTAGTCTAAGGTGGTTGACAGATACGCAGTATTTT. This codes for CASSLRWLTDTQYF. The V call is TRBV19, the J call TRBJ2-3; no reliable D call. This CDR3 region has 14 residues. Trimming stripped 5 bases from V and 3 bases from J, with 12 bases between. Germline values: CDR1 LNHDA, CDR2 SQIVND (reference sequence).

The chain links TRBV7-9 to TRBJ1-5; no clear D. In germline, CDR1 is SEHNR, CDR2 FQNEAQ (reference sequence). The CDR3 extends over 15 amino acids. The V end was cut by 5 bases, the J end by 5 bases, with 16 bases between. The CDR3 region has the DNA TGTGCCAGCAGCGGAGGACCCCTCGACTATCAGCCCCAGCATTTT. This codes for CASSGGPLDYQPQHF.

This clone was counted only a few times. The CDR3 is CASSLATGLTYEQYF. CDR3 DNA: TGTGCCAGCAGCTTGGCCACAGGGCTAACCTACGAGCAGTACTTC. The gene calls are TRBV5-4 and TRBJ2-7; D is perhaps TRBD1 (6 bases). The CDR3 length is 15 residues. Germline lookup yields CDR1 SGHNT and CDR2 YYREEE (reference sequence). With 0 bases removed from V and 2 bases from J, the gap between germline ends came to 12 bases.

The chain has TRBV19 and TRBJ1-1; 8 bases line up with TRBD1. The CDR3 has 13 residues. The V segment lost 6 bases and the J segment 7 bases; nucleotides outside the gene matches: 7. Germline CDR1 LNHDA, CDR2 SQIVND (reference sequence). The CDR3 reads CASRKDRADEAFF. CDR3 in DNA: TGTGCCAGTAGGAAGGACAGGGCTGATGAAGCTTTCTTT.

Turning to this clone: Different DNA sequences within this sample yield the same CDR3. CDR3 sequence (DNA): TGTGCCAGCAGTAGAGGACAGGGATATGGCTACACCTTC. Encoded protein: CASSRGQGYGYTF. The rearrangement links TRBV27 to TRBJ1-2; TRBD1 matches at 8 bases. Per the germline V gene, CDR1 is MNHEY and CDR2 is SMNVEV (reference sequence). This CDR3 region has 13 residues. Germline trimming cut 5 bases from V and 5 bases from J; bases unmatched to any gene: 4.

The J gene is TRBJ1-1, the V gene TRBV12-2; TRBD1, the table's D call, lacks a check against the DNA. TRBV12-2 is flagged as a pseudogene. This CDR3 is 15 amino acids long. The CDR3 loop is CASRLATGGSTEAFF. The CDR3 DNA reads TGTGCAAGTCGCTTAGCGACAGGGGGCTCCACTGAAGCTTTCTTT.

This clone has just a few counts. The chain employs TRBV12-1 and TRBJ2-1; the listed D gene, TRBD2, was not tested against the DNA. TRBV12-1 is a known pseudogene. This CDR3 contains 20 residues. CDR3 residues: CASSFVTVEPSGRIYNEQFF. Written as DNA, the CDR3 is TGTGCCAGCAGCTTTGTTACTGTGGAGCCTAGCGGGAGGATCTACAATGAGCAGTTCTTC.

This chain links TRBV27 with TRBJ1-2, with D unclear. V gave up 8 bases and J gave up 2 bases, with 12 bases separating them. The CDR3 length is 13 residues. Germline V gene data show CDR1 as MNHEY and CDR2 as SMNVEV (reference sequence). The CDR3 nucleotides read TGTGCCAGCTCGGGCGGACCCAACTATGGCTACACCTTC. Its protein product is CASSGGPNYGYTF.

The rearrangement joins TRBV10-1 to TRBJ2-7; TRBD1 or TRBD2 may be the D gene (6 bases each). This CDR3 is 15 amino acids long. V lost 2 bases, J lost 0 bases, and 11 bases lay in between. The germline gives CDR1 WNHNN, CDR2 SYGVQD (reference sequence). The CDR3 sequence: CASSEGGLSSYEQYF. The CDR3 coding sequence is TGCGCCAGCAGTGAGGGGGGGCTAAGCTCCTACGAGCAGTACTTC.

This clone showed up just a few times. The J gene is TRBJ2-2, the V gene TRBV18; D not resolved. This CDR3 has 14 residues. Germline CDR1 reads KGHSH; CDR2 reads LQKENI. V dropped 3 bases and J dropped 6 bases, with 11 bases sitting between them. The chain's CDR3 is CASSPDWPSGELFF. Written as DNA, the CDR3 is TGTGCCAGCTCACCTGACTGGCCGTCCGGGGAGCTGTTTTTT.

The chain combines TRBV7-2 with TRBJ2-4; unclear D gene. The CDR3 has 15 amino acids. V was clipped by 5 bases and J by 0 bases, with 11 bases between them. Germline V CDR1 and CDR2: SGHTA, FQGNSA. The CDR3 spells CASSNTALAKNIQYF. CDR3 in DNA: TGTGCCAGCAGCAATACTGCTTTAGCCAAAAACATTCAGTACTTC.

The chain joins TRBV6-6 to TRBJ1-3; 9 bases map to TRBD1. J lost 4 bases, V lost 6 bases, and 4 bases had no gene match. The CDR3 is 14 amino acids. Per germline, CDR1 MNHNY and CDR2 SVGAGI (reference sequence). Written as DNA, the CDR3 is TGTGCCAGCAGACAACAGGGGGCCGGAAACACCATATATTTT. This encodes CASRQQGAGNTIYF.

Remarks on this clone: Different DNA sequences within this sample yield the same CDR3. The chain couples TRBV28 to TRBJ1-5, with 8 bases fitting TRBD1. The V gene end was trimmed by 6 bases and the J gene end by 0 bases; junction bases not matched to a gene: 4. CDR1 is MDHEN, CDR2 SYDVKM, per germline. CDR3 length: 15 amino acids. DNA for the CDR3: TGTGCCAGCAGCCCTACAGGGGGTAGCAATCAGCCCCAGCATTTT. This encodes CASSPTGGSNQPQHF.